This TCR beta chain was identified during a study of T cell changes during pregnancy in multiple sclerosis. The CDR3 has 13 residues. CDR1 and CDR2 from the germline V gene are MGHRA and YSYEKL. Trimming shortened V by 4 bases and J by 6 bases, and 11 bases separated the two germline ends. The assay was immunoSEQ multiplex PCR, and TCRdb's table has in-frame clones only and misses some. The table shows tens of thousands of clones, with roughly 92% occurring only once. The sequencing used peripheral blood, collected in the first trimester of pregnancy. This receptor was taken from a female donor with multiple sclerosis, enrolled in a pregnancy study. The V gene is TRBV4-1, the J gene TRBJ2-3; D ambiguous. DNA for the CDR3: TGCGCCAGCAGCCTTCGGCCCAGGGATACGCAGTATTTT. Its protein is CASSLRPRDTQYF.